The 24 T cell receptor beta chains reported below all come from one sample, sequenced in a study of blood T cell repertoires in COVID-19. The protocol was immunoSEQ multiplex PCR, while the TCRdb copy is restricted to in-frame clones and leaves out a portion. The data contain about 190,000 clones, less than 80% of them seen just once; the ten biggest clones take up roughly 12%. What was sequenced was peripheral blood. The receptor source for this set is a woman aged 45-65 years with acute or convalescent COVID-19.

This clone was seen just once. CDR3 sequence: CASSSPGRGPYEQYF. The CDR3 coding sequence is TGTGCCAGCAGCTCCCCGGGGCGGGGGCCCTACGAGCAGTACTTC. This sequence joins TRBV28 and TRBJ2-7, with D possibly matching TRBD2 (7 bases). The V and J ends lost 6 bases and 2 bases respectively, with 17 bases between them. The CDR3 covers 15 residues. The germline V gene encodes CDR1 MDHEN and CDR2 SYDVKM.

V usage is TRBV6-5 and J usage is TRBJ1-1, with unresolved D. CDR1 MNHEY and CDR2 SVGAGI come from the germline V gene. CDR3 length equals 14 residues. V lost 6 bases to trimming and J lost 2 bases, with 13 bases between them. CDR3 amino acids: CASRYNVINTEAFF. DNA of the CDR3: TGTGCCAGCAGGTACAATGTTATCAACACTGAAGCTTTCTTT.

The J gene is TRBJ1-1, the V gene TRBV19; D is possibly TRBD1 (5 bases). The CDR3 has 20 amino acids. From germline, CDR1 is LNHDA and CDR2 SQIVND (reference sequence). The V gene lost 5 bases and the J gene lost 4 bases, with 32 bases spanning the gap. The CDR3 DNA follows: TGTGCCAGTAGTCTCGACGGTGGGGCCAGGCCCCCTTTCCAGGGCACTGAAGCTTTCTTT. Residues: CASSLDGGARPPFQGTEAFF.

CDR3 sequence (DNA): TGCAGTGCTAGTCGGGGGGCGGAGGGCTACACCTTC. Residues: CSASRGAEGYTF. The chain is built from TRBV20-1 and TRBJ1-2; D might be TRBD1 (6 bases). V was cut by 3 bases and J by 8 bases, with 13 bases left in between. CDR1 and CDR2 (germline): DFQATT, SNEGSKA (reference sequence). This CDR3 spans 12 amino acids.

The chain is built from TRBV9 and TRBJ2-1; perhaps TRBD1 as D (5 bases). This CDR3 comprises 14 residues. In germline, CDR1 is SGDLS, CDR2 YYNGEE. The V and J ends lost 2 bases and 6 bases respectively, with 12 bases between them. CDR3 residues: CASSVQNQGNEQFF. The CDR3 DNA sequence: TGTGCCAGCAGCGTCCAAAACCAGGGCAATGAGCAGTTCTTC.

The table lists this clone with a count of one. The chain is built from TRBV6-6 and TRBJ2-7; 9 bases line up with TRBD1. Germline CDR1 reads MNHNY; CDR2 reads SVGAGI (reference sequence). The CDR3 has 14 residues. J lost 5 bases, V lost 7 bases, and 9 bases had no gene match. Here the CDR3 DNA reads TGTGCCAGCAACCGACAGGGGGAGCTTCACGAGCAGTACTTC. Encoded protein: CASNRQGELHEQYF.

CDR3 bases: TGTGCCAGTAGTATAGACGTTGGACAGGGTAGCTACGAGCAGTACTTC. It codes for CASSIDVGQGSYEQYF. The V call is TRBV19, the J call TRBJ2-7; 8 bases line up with TRBD1. J gave up 3 bases and V 0 bases, and 7 bases lay outside the gene matches. Germline V gene lookup returns CDR1 LNHDA and CDR2 SQIVND (reference sequence). CDR3 size: 16 residues.

The chain carries TRBV7-2 and TRBJ1-3; D gene uncertain. Germline V gives CDR1 SGHTA, CDR2 FQGNSA. V was pared by 7 bases and J by 1 base, with 14 bases between. The length of the CDR3 is 15 residues. CDR3 sequence reads: CASTTYLESGNTIYF. CDR3 nucleotides: TGTGCCAGCACGACCTACCTAGAATCTGGAAACACCATATATTTT.

The CDR3: CASRYGTSYQETQYF. As DNA, the CDR3 is TGTGCCAGCAGGTACGGGACTAGCTACCAAGAGACCCAGTACTTC. The chain is built from TRBV28 and TRBJ2-5; 9 nucleotides agree with TRBD2. Unmatched junction bases numbered 5, after V lost 6 bases and J lost 0 bases. Per germline, CDR1 MDHEN and CDR2 SYDVKM. CDR3 length equals 15 residues.

The rearrangement links TRBV20-1 to TRBJ1-2; D remains ambiguous. Looked up from germline, CDR1 is DFQATT and CDR2 is SNEGSKA (reference sequence). Trimming stripped 7 bases from V and 12 bases from J, with 15 bases between. The CDR3 spans 10 residues. This CDR3 reads CSVPGGRNTF. The CDR3 DNA follows: TGCAGTGTTCCGGGAGGGAGGAACACCTTC.

This chain links TRBV18 with TRBJ1-1; the D gene is possibly TRBD1 (6 bases). V was trimmed by 3 bases and J by 0 bases, leaving 14 bases between them. CDR3 size: 16 residues. Germline assignment: CDR1 KGHSH and CDR2 LQKENI. CDR3 sequence (DNA): TGTGCCAGCTCACCCGCTGGGGGCAGGATGAACACTGAAGCTTTCTTT. This translates into CASSPAGGRMNTEAFF.

The chain has TRBV19 and TRBJ2-1; D remains ambiguous. CDR3 length: 13 amino acids. Germline CDR1 reads LNHDA; CDR2 reads SQIVND (reference sequence). V was clipped by 3 bases and J by 6 bases, with 9 bases between them. DNA for the CDR3: TGTGCCAGTAGTATCGGTTCTAGCAATGAGCAGTTCTTC. Protein product: CASSIGSSNEQFF.

The chain is built from TRBV12-3 or TRBV12-4 and TRBJ1-1; weak D call: TRBD1 (5 bases). The CDR3 contains 13 residues. V lost 6 bases, J lost 3 bases, and 11 bases lay in between. CDR3 DNA: TGTGCCAGCAGCCTGACAGATTACACTGAAGCTTTCTTT. This sequence encodes CASSLTDYTEAFF.

The gene calls are TRBV9 and TRBJ2-7; a weak D match, TRBD1 (6 bases). V was clipped by 0 bases and J by 5 bases, with 12 bases between them. This CDR3 region has 14 residues. Germline-derived CDR1 and CDR2 are SGDLS and YYNGEE. CDR3 region: CASSVGLQGNEQYF. In DNA, the CDR3 is TGTGCCAGCAGCGTAGGGTTACAGGGAAACGAGCAGTACTTC.

The rearrangement joins TRBV18 to TRBJ2-3; no clear D. The length of the CDR3 is 15 residues. Germline CDR1 KGHSH, CDR2 LQKENI. V was clipped by 0 bases and J by 0 bases, with 7 bases between them. CDR3 sequence: CASSPPLASTDTQYF. As DNA, the CDR3 is TGTGCCAGCTCACCACCTCTGGCTAGCACAGATACGCAGTATTTT.

The chain uses TRBV3-1 (or the pseudogene TRBV3-2) and TRBJ2-4, with D possibly TRBD2 on 5 matching bases. The CDR3 length is 14 residues. CDR1 is LGHDT and CDR2 is YNNKEL in the germline V gene (reference sequence). Between the trimmed V and J ends, which lost 2 bases and 8 bases, there was a span of 13 bases. In DNA, the CDR3 is TGTGCCAGCAGCCAATGGTCAGAGGGCCACATTCAGTACTTC. The encoded protein is CASSQWSEGHIQYF.

This clone was seen just once. V gene TRBV5-8 combines with J gene TRBJ1-1; D call uncertain. CDR3 length: 17 residues. Trimming stripped 0 bases from V and 2 bases from J, with 17 bases between. Germline V gives CDR1 SGHTS, CDR2 YDEGEE. This CDR3 is CASSLAFRKTLNTEAFF. CDR3 DNA: TGTGCCAGCAGCTTGGCATTTAGAAAGACACTTAACACTGAAGCTTTCTTT. Combining the CDR3 with reference TRBV5-8 and TRBJ1-1 gives the whole variable domain EAGVTQSPTHLIKTRGQQATLRCSPISGHTSVYWYQQALGLGLQFLLWYDEGEERNRGNFPPRFSGRQFPNYSSELNVNALELEDSALYLCASSLAFRKTLNTEAFFGQGTRLTVV.

The chain joins TRBV28 to TRBJ1-3; possibly TRBD1 for D (6 bases). V lost 6 bases to trimming and J lost 4 bases, with 10 bases between them. The CDR3 has 13 amino acids. Germline loops: CDR1 MDHEN, CDR2 SYDVKM. CDR3 nucleotide sequence: TGTGCCAGCAGGCGAGGGGGAGGAAACACCATATATTTT. Protein: CASRRGGGNTIYF.

The rearrangement links TRBV3-1 (or the pseudogene TRBV3-2) to TRBJ1-3; TRBD1 matches 7 bases. Germline assignment: CDR1 LGHDT and CDR2 YNNKEL (reference sequence). The CDR3 contains 16 residues. The junction had 6 bases not matched to a gene; V was cut back by 1 base and J by 3 bases. This CDR3 reads CASSQVDRVGGNTIYF. The CDR3 nucleotides read TGTGCCAGCAGCCAAGTTGACAGGGTGGGTGGAAACACCATATATTTT.

This clone has a count of ten or more. This rearrangement joins TRBV19 to TRBJ2-7, with D uncertain. Germline V gene data show CDR1 as LNHDA and CDR2 as SQIVND (reference sequence). The CDR3 consists of 14 residues. The V and J ends lost 0 bases and 5 bases respectively, with 11 bases between them. The CDR3 spells CASSIDRQTDEQYF. The CDR3 DNA sequence: TGTGCCAGTAGTATAGACAGGCAGACGGACGAGCAGTACTTC.

The gene calls are TRBV30 and TRBJ1-5; 7 bases match TRBD1. V lost 2 bases, J lost 0 bases, and 4 bases stayed unmatched. The CDR3 covers 15 residues. Germline V CDR1 and CDR2: GTSNPN, SVGIG (reference sequence). The CDR3 coding sequence is TGTGCCTGGAGTCTGGGACAGCATAGCAATCAGCCCCAGCATTTT. It specifies CAWSLGQHSNQPQHF.

This sequence joins TRBV11-2 and TRBJ2-1; TRBD2 matches at 8 bases. The V segment lost 4 bases and the J segment 4 bases; nucleotides outside the gene matches: 9. CDR3 length: 16 amino acids. Germline CDR1 reads SGHAT; CDR2 reads FQNNGV. The CDR3 loop reads CASSWGGGGPYNEQFF. The CDR3 DNA reads TGTGCCAGCAGCTGGGGCGGCGGGGGGCCGTACAATGAGCAGTTCTTC.

This clone ranks as medium-sized. The V call is TRBV9, the J call TRBJ2-1, with 12 bases identical to TRBD2. CDR1 and CDR2 from the germline V gene are SGDLS and YYNGEE. This CDR3 contains 16 residues. Trimming took 4 bases from V and 7 from J; bases not matched to a gene: 9. CDR3 loop: CASSSRTSGTRNEQFF. The CDR3 bases are TGTGCCAGCAGCTCACGGACTAGCGGGACTAGAAATGAGCAGTTCTTC.

A single count supports this clone. J is TRBJ1-1 and V is TRBV5-1; D perhaps matches TRBD1 (5 bases). V shed 3 bases and J shed 4 bases, with 16 bases lying between them. There are 15 residues in the CDR3. Germline values: CDR1 SGHRS, CDR2 YFSETQ. CDR3 sequence (DNA): TGCGCCAGCAGCTCGGGAGGGGAGTCATTCACTGAAGCTTTCTTT. This gives the protein CASSSGGESFTEAFF.